The 8 T cell receptor beta chains given below trace back to one sample, sequenced in a study of breast tumors, draining lymph nodes, adjacent tissues. TCRdb reanalysed the multiplex PCR reads using MiXCR and keeps one entry per CDR3 protein. The table lists fewer than 15,000 distinct CDR3 sequences, roughly 55% of them singletons. The sample was tumor-adjacent breast tissue. The origin of the receptors is a female donor with breast cancer. Some clones in this sample may be carry-over from other donors' samples.

The chain uses TRBV7-7 and TRBJ2-3, with 7 bases aligning to TRBD1. Germline CDR1 reads SSHAT; CDR2 reads FNYEAQ (reference sequence). V was clipped by 5 bases and J by 2 bases; unmatched bases: 4. The CDR3 is 14 amino acids. For the CDR3, the DNA is TGTGCCAGCAGCCAAGGGACAGTCACAGATACGCAGTATTTT. This sequence encodes CASSQGTVTDTQYF.

Of note for this clonotype: A read error may produce the germline difference seen at one junction end. The chain joins TRBV12-3 or TRBV12-4 to TRBJ2-1; no reliable D call. This CDR3 is 15 amino acids long. CDR3 amino acids: CASSSVGLGYNEQPF. CDR3 DNA: TGTGCCAGCAGTTCTGTAGGCCTCGGGTACAATGAGCAGCCCTTC.

This chain joins TRBV7-3 and TRBJ2-5; 9 nucleotides match TRBD2. This CDR3 spans 17 amino acids. The ends lost 2 bases at V and 4 bases at J; junction bases unmatched: 11. The germline gives CDR1 SGHTA, CDR2 FQGTGA. CDR3 nucleotides: TGTGCCAGCAGCTTAGGTCTTTTCGCGGGGGGGCGAGAGACCCAGTACTTC. Translation gives CASSLGLFAGGRETQYF.

This clonotype is classed as medium-sized. The CDR3 is CASSLGGTGGNEQFF. In DNA form, the CDR3 reads TGTGCCAGCAGTTTAGGCGGGACAGGGGGCAATGAGCAGTTCTTC. The chain couples TRBV27 to TRBJ2-1; 11 nucleotides agree with TRBD1. Germline V lookup: CDR1 MNHEY, CDR2 SMNVEV (reference sequence). The CDR3 runs to 15 residues. V was clipped by 2 bases and J by 6 bases; unmatched bases: 3.

V gene TRBV24-1 combines with J gene TRBJ1-6, with a weak D call TRBD1 (5 bases). V shed 4 bases and J shed 8 bases, with 11 bases lying between them. CDR1 KGHDR and CDR2 SFDVKD come from the germline V gene. CDR3 size: 14 residues. Here the CDR3 reads CATSDSGPHSPLHF. Here the CDR3 DNA reads TGTGCCACCAGTGACTCGGGACCCCATTCACCCCTCCACTTT.

In its sample, this clonotype was seen many times. This sequence joins TRBV10-3 and TRBJ2-7, with D maybe TRBD1 (5 bases). V shed 8 bases and J shed 1 base, with 9 bases lying between them. The CDR3 contains 12 residues. Germline V gene lookup returns CDR1 ENHRY and CDR2 SYGVKD. The CDR3 DNA reads as TGTGCCATCCAAGGGGTATCCTACGAGCAGTACTTC. Its translation: CAIQGVSYEQYF.

This clonotype is labeled as medium-sized. The rearrangement uses TRBV27 and TRBJ2-1, with D maybe TRBD1 (7 bases). Trimming left V 4 bases short and J 2 bases short, with 15 bases between. Germline values: CDR1 MNHEY, CDR2 SMNVEV (reference sequence). The CDR3 sequence is 16 residues long. CDR3 sequence (DNA): TGTGCCAGCAGTTCTCGACAGGGAGGCCCCTACAATGAGCAGTTCTTC. Protein product: CASSSRQGGPYNEQFF.

V is TRBV24-1 and J is TRBJ1-2, with 8 bases identical to TRBD1. This CDR3 is 15 amino acids long. V gave up 5 bases and J gave up 6 bases; unmatched junction bases: 10. The germline V gene encodes CDR1 KGHDR and CDR2 SFDVKD. Here the CDR3 DNA reads TGTGCCACCAGTGCCCCGGACCAGGGACAGGATGGCTACACCTTC. It specifies CATSAPDQGQDGYTF.